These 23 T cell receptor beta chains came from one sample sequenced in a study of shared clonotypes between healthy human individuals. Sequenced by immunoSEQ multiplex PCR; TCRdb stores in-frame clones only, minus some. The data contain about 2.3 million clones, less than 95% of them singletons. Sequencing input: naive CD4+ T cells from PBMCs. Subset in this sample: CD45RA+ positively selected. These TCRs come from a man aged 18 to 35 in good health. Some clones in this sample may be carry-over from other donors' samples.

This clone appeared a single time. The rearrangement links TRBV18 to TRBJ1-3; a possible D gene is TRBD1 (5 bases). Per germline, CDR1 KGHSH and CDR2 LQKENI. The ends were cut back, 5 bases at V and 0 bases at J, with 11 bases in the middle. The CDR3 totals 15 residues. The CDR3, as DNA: TGTGCCAGCTCAGCCGACAGAAACTCTGGAAACACCATATATTTT. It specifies CASSADRNSGNTIYF.

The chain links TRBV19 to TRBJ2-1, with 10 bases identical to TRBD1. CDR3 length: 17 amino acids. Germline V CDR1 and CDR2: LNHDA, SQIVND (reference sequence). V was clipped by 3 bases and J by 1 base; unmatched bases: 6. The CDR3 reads CASSITPGQGSYNEQFF. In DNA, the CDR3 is TGTGCCAGTAGTATCACCCCGGGACAGGGGTCCTACAATGAGCAGTTCTTC.

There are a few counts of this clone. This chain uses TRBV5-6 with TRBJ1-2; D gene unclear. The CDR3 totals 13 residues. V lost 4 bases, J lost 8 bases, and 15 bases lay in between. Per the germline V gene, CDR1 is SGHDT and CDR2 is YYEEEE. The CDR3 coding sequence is TGTGCCAGCAGCCCGGGAGGTCAGTGGGGCTACACCTTC. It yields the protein CASSPGGQWGYTF.

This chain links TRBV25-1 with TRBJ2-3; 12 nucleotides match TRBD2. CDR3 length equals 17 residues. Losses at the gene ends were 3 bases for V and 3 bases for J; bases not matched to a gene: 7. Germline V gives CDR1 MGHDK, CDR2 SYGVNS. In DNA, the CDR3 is TGTGCCAGCAGTGAGACTAGCGGGAGACCTCAGACAGATACGCAGTATTTT. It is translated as CASSETSGRPQTDTQYF.

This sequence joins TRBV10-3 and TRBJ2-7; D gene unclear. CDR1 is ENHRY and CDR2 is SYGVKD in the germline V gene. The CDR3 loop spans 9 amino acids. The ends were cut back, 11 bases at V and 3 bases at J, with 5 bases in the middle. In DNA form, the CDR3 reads TGTGCCTCCCACTACGAGCAGTACTTC. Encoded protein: CASHYEQYF.

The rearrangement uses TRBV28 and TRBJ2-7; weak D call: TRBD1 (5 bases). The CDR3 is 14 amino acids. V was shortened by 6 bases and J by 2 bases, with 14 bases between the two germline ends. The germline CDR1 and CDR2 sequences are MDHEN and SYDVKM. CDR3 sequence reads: CASRGPHNPYEQYF. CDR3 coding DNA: TGTGCCAGCAGGGGGCCTCATAATCCCTACGAGCAGTACTTC.

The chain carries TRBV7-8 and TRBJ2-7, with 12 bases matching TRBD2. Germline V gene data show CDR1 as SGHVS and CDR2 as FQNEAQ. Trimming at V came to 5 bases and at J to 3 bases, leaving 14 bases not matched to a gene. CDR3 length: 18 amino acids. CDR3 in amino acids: CASSQGLAGSTAGYEQYF. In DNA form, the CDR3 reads TGTGCCAGCAGCCAGGGACTAGCGGGCTCAACGGCCGGCTACGAGCAGTACTTC.

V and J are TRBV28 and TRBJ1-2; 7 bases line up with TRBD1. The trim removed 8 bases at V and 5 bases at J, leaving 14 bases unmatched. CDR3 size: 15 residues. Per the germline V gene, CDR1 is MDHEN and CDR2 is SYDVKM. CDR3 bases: TGTGCCAGCGCCTGGGCCTCCAGGGGGTTGTATGGCTACACCTTC. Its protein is CASAWASRGLYGYTF.

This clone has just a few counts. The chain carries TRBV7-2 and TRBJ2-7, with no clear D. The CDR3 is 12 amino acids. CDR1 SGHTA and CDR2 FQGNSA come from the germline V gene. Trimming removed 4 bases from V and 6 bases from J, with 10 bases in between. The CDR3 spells CASSSDGIEQYF. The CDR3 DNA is TGTGCCAGCAGCTCGGACGGAATCGAGCAGTACTTC.

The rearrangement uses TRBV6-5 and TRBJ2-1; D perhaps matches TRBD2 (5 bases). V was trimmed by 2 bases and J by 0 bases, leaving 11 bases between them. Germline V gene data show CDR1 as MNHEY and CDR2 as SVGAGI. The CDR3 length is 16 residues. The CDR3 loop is CASSYGFGGSYNEQFF. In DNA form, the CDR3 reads TGTGCCAGCAGTTACGGGTTCGGAGGCTCCTACAATGAGCAGTTCTTC.

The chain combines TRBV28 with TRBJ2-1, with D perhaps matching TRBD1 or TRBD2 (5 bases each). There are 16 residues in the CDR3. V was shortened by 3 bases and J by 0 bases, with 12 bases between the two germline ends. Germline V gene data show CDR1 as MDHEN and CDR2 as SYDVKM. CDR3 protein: CASSFWGSRSYNEQFF. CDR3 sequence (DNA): TGTGCCAGCAGTTTTTGGGGGTCACGCTCCTACAATGAGCAGTTCTTC.

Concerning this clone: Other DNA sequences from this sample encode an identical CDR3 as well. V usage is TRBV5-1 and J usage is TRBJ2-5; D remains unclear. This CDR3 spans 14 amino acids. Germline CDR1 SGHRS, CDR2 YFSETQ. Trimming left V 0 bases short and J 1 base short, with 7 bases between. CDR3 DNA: TGCGCCAGCAGCTTGGTGAGCCCCCAAGAGACCCAGTACTTC. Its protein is CASSLVSPQETQYF.

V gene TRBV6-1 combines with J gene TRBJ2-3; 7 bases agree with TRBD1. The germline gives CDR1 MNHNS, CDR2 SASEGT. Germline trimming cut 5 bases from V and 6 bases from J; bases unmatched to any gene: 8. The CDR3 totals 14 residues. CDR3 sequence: CASSRPDRADTQYF. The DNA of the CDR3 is TGTGCCAGCAGTCGCCCCGACAGGGCGGATACGCAGTATTTT.

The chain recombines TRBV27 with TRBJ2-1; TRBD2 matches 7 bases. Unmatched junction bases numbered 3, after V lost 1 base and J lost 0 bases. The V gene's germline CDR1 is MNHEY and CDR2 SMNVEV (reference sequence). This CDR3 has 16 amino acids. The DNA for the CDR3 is TGTGCCAGCAGTTTATTGGCTAGCGGCTCCTACAATGAGCAGTTCTTC. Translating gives CASSLLASGSYNEQFF.

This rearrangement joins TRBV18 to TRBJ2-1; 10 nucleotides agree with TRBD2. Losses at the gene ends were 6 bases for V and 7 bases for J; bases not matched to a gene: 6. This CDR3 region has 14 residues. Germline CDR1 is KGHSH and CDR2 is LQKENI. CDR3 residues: CASSDGLAVNEQFF. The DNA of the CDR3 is TGTGCCAGCTCGGACGGACTAGCGGTTAATGAGCAGTTCTTC.

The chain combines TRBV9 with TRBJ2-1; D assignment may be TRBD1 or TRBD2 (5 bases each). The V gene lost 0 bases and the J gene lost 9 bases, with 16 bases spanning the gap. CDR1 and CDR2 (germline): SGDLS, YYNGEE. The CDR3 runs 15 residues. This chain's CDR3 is CASSVASHSGREQFF. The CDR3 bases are TGTGCCAGCAGCGTAGCTTCACACTCGGGGCGTGAGCAGTTCTTC. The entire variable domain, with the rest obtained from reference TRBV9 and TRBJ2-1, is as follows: DSGVTQTPKHLITATGQRVTLRCSPRSGDLSVYWYQQSLDQGLQFLIQYYNGEERAKGNILERFSAQQFPDLHSELNLSSLELGDSALYFCASSVASHSGREQFFGPGTRLTVL.

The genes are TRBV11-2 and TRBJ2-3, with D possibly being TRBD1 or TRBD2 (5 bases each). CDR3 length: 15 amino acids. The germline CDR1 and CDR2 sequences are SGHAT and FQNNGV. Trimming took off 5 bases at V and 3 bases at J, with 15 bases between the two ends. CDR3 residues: CASSPGTDRTDTQYF. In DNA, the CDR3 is TGTGCCAGCAGCCCAGGGACCGACCGTACAGATACGCAGTATTTT.

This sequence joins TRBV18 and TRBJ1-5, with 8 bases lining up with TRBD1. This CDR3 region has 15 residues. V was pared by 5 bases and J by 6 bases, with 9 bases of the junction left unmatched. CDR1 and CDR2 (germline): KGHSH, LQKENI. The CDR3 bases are TGTGCCAGCTCATTGTCGACAGGGGTGAGTCAGCCCCAGCATTTT. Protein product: CASSLSTGVSQPQHF.

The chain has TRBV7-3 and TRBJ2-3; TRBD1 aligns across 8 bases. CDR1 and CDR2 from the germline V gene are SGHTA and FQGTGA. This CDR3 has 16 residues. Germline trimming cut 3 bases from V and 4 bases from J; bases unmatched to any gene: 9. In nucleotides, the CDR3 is TGTGCCAGCAGCTTTCTAGGACAGGGAGTGGCAGATACGCAGTATTTT. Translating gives CASSFLGQGVADTQYF.

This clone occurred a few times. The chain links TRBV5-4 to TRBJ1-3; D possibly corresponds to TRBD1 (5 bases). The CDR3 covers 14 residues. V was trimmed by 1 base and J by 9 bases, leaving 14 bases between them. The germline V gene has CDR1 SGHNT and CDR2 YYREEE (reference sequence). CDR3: CASSLNQGFSTIYF. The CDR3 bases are TGTGCCAGCAGCTTGAACCAGGGTTTCTCCACCATATATTTT.

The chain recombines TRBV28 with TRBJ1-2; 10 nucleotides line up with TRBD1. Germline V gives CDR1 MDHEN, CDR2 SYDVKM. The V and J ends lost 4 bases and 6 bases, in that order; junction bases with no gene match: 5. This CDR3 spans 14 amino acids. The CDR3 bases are TGTGCCAGCAGTTCCCCCGGGACAGGGGATGGCTACACCTTC. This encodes CASSSPGTGDGYTF.

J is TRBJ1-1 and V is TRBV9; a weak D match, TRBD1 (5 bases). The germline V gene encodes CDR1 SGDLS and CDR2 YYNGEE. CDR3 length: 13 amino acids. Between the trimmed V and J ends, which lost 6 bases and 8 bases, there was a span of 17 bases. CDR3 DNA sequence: TGTGCCAGCACCTTAAGCGGGGCGTCCGAAGCTTTCTTT. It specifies CASTLSGASEAFF.

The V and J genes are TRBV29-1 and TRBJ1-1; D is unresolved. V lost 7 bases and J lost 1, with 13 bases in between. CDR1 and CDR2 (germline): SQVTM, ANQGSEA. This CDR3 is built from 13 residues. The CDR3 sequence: CSDTDGRNTEAFF. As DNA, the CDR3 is TGCAGCGACACGGACGGCCGGAACACTGAAGCTTTCTTT.